Listed below are T cell receptor beta chains from one sample, sequenced in a study of control samples from healthy donors and cancer patients. TCRdb's table, derived via immunoSEQ multiplex PCR, lists solely in-frame clones and lacks some. The table shows fewer than 200,000 clones, with 90% occurring only once. Sequences were obtained from blood. The receptors originated from a woman aged 50 to 65 in good health. Both conserved end residues are part of each CDR3. Clone sizes are given selectively: once, few, many, or a class where the clone is expanded.

clone_size: .; v_call: TRBV6-1; j_call: TRBJ1-2; cdr3_aa: CASSEVTGPSYGYTF
clone_size: .; v_call: TRBV5-4; j_call: TRBJ1-2; cdr3_aa: CASSLQENYGYTF
clone_size: .; v_call: TRBV30; j_call: TRBJ1-3; cdr3_aa: CAWRETGFPGNTIYF
clone_size: .; v_call: TRBV4-1; j_call: TRBJ2-1; cdr3_aa: CASSSLPVGRAYNEQFF
clone_size: .; v_call: TRBV5-4; j_call: TRBJ2-2; cdr3_aa: CALTRRREGPGELFF
clone_size: .; v_call: TRBV27; j_call: TRBJ1-5; cdr3_aa: CASSSGPSLPPQHF
clone_size: few; v_call: TRBV3-1/TRBV3-2; j_call: TRBJ2-7; cdr3_aa: CASSQSRPGLAGDFSYEQYF
clone_size: .; v_call: TRBV10-3; j_call: TRBJ1-5; cdr3_aa: CAISEGDRMGPQHF
clone_size: .; v_call: TRBV7-3; j_call: TRBJ2-2; cdr3_aa: CASSPRPSGEGELFF
clone_size: .; v_call: TRBV28; j_call: TRBJ1-3; cdr3_aa: CASSPGHRNTIYF
clone_size: .; v_call: TRBV24-1; j_call: TRBJ1-2; cdr3_aa: CATSAGGIYGYTF
clone_size: .; v_call: TRBV18; j_call: TRBJ2-2; cdr3_aa: CASSLNEVGTGELFF
clone_size: .; v_call: TRBV24-1; j_call: TRBJ2-3; cdr3_aa: CATSPTSGVTDTQYF
clone_size: .; v_call: TRBV5-1; j_call: TRBJ2-2; cdr3_aa: CASSQGTGVTGELFF
clone_size: .; v_call: TRBV4-2; j_call: TRBJ2-7; cdr3_aa: CASSQDLAGAYEQYF
clone_size: .; v_call: TRBV6-2/TRBV6-3; j_call: TRBJ2-3; cdr3_aa: CASSYFVGGPTDTQYF
clone_size: .; v_call: TRBV9; j_call: TRBJ1-2; cdr3_aa: CASSVAGRYTF
clone_size: .; v_call: TRBV6-2/TRBV6-3; j_call: TRBJ1-6; cdr3_aa: CASSSPTGATPLHF
clone_size: .; v_call: TRBV19; j_call: TRBJ1-5; cdr3_aa: CASSMNRAQPQHF
clone_size: .; v_call: TRBV18; j_call: TRBJ1-1; cdr3_aa: CASSPREVDTEAFF
clone_size: .; v_call: TRBV12-3/TRBV12-4; j_call: TRBJ1-1; cdr3_aa: CASIVLRNTEAFF
clone_size: .; v_call: TRBV27; j_call: TRBJ2-3; cdr3_aa: CASSPLGDTQYF
clone_size: once; v_call: TRBV7-2; j_call: TRBJ1-1; cdr3_aa: CASSLGGDRGLNTEAFF
clone_size: .; v_call: TRBV12-3/TRBV12-4; j_call: TRBJ1-3; cdr3_aa: CAHAASSGNTIYF
clone_size: .; v_call: TRBV19; j_call: TRBJ1-5; cdr3_aa: CASSMGRLNQPQHF
clone_size: .; v_call: TRBV12-3/TRBV12-4; j_call: TRBJ1-2; cdr3_aa: CASSTRTGTGYTF
clone_size: .; v_call: TRBV5-6; j_call: TRBJ1-6; cdr3_aa: CASSLGRSESSPLHF
clone_size: .; v_call: TRBV28; j_call: TRBJ1-6; cdr3_aa: CASSWGVDSPLHF
clone_size: .; v_call: TRBV19; j_call: TRBJ1-5; cdr3_aa: CASSIDRGRGKQPQHF
clone_size: .; v_call: TRBV25-1; j_call: TRBJ1-1; cdr3_aa: CASKGGVNTEAFF
clone_size: few; v_call: TRBV3-1/TRBV3-2; j_call: TRBJ1-6; cdr3_aa: CASSQLGQGNSPLHF
clone_size: .; v_call: TRBV5-1; j_call: TRBJ2-3; cdr3_aa: CASSLEGGGVGTDTQYF
clone_size: once; v_call: TRBV5-1; j_call: TRBJ2-5; cdr3_aa: CASSDGTSWQETQYF
clone_size: .; v_call: TRBV3-1/TRBV3-2; j_call: TRBJ1-6; cdr3_aa: CASSQGEGYNSPLHF
clone_size: .; v_call: TRBV9; j_call: TRBJ2-1; cdr3_aa: CASKSGLAAYNEQFF
clone_size: .; v_call: TRBV5-4; j_call: TRBJ1-3; cdr3_aa: CASSSGQGASGNTIYF
clone_size: .; v_call: TRBV29-1; j_call: TRBJ2-3; cdr3_aa: CSVGSGQGTDTQYF
clone_size: once; v_call: TRBV4-1; j_call: TRBJ2-5; cdr3_aa: CASSQDPGLARSQETQYF
clone_size: .; v_call: TRBV21-1; j_call: TRBJ1-3; cdr3_aa: CASRARGLGNTIYF
clone_size: .; v_call: TRBV19; j_call: TRBJ1-5; cdr3_aa: CASSALPRGLGQPQHF
clone_size: .; v_call: TRBV5-5; j_call: TRBJ1-1; cdr3_aa: CASSHTRDRGGTEAFF
clone_size: .; v_call: TRBV9; j_call: TRBJ1-4; cdr3_aa: CASSGGQATNEKLFF
clone_size: once; v_call: TRBV12-3/TRBV12-4; j_call: TRBJ1-2; cdr3_aa: CASSFLARDGYTF
clone_size: .; v_call: TRBV10-3; j_call: TRBJ1-6; cdr3_aa: CAISSDRPGDGSPLHF
clone_size: .; v_call: TRBV28; j_call: TRBJ2-4; cdr3_aa: CASSLKGAPYF
clone_size: .; v_call: TRBV20-1; j_call: TRBJ1-2; cdr3_aa: CSARERGHTF
clone_size: .; v_call: TRBV28; j_call: TRBJ1-4; cdr3_aa: CASSTPGATNEKLFF
clone_size: .; v_call: TRBV7-3; j_call: TRBJ2-1; cdr3_aa: CASSTGTGDYNEQFF
clone_size: .; v_call: TRBV5-6; j_call: TRBJ2-7; cdr3_aa: CASSSRTYEQYF
clone_size: .; v_call: TRBV29-1; j_call: TRBJ2-7; cdr3_aa: CSVEDPDRRGRNGYEQYF
clone_size: .; v_call: TRBV24-1; j_call: TRBJ2-2; cdr3_aa: CATSGRVSGELFF
clone_size: .; v_call: TRBV10-3; j_call: TRBJ2-5; cdr3_aa: CAISDDRKETQYF
clone_size: .; v_call: TRBV6-6; j_call: TRBJ1-1; cdr3_aa: CASSERQGKAEAFF
clone_size: .; v_call: TRBV28; j_call: TRBJ1-2; cdr3_aa: CASSGGSRLGYTF
clone_size: .; v_call: TRBV5-4; j_call: TRBJ2-2; cdr3_aa: CASSSNLAGELFF
clone_size: once; v_call: TRBV9; j_call: TRBJ2-1; cdr3_aa: CASSATSGSSYNEQFF